This is a list of T cell receptor beta chains from one sample in a study of shared clonotypes between healthy human individuals. The protocol was immunoSEQ multiplex PCR, while the TCRdb copy is restricted to in-frame clones and leaves out a portion. The profile covers some 2,500,000 clones, with about 90% appearing a single time and approximately 0.41% taken by the ten largest. Specimen: naive CD4+ T cells from PBMCs. The receptor set was obtained from a man between 18 and 35 years old in good health. Some clones in this sample may be carry-over from other donors' samples. Each CDR3 is given with its conserved first and last residue. A D gene is named only where the DNA matches it firmly. The size of a clone is reported for some rows only, either as once, few or many, or as a class for expanded clones.

j_call d_call v_call clone_size cdr3_aa cdr3_nt
TRBJ1-5 NA TRBV27 NA CASSFMRGHQPQHF TGTGCCAGCAGTTTTATGCGGGGTCATCAGCCCCAGCATTTT
TRBJ1-1 NA TRBV4-1 NA CASSQGGPWDTEAFF TGCGCCAGCAGCCAAGGTGGACCTTGGGACACTGAAGCTTTCTTT
TRBJ2-7 NA TRBV18 NA CASSPQGYYEQYF TGTGCCAGCTCACCACAGGGGTACTACGAGCAGTACTTC
TRBJ1-6 NA TRBV9 NA CASSVEGQGNSPLHF TGTGCCAGCAGCGTAGAGGGGCAGGGGAATTCACCCCTCCACTTT
TRBJ2-5 NA TRBV4-1 NA CASSPWASAQETQYF TGCGCCAGCAGCCCCTGGGCTAGCGCCCAAGAGACCCAGTACTTC
TRBJ2-3 TRBD1 TRBV9 NA CASSRQGASTQYF TGTGCCAGCAGCCGTCAGGGGGCGAGTACGCAATATTTT
TRBJ1-3 NA TRBV10-3 NA CAITTGGARGNTIYF TGTGCCATCACAACCGGAGGGGCGAGAGGAAACACCATATATTTT
TRBJ2-5 NA TRBV27 NA CASSFSGSSETQYF TGTGCCAGCAGTTTTTCGGGCAGTTCGGAGACCCAGTACTTC
TRBJ1-5 NA TRBV30 NA CAWSKHTSPQPQHF TGTGCCTGGAGTAAACACACCTCGCCCCAACCCCAGCATTTT
TRBJ2-1 TRBD2 TRBV6-6 NA CASSYTGASGNNEQFF TGTGCCAGCAGTTACACCGGGGCTAGCGGGAACAATGAGCAGTTCTTC
TRBJ2-7 TRBD1 TRBV7-9 NA CASSMDRIYYEQYF TGTGCCAGCAGCATGGACAGGATATACTACGAGCAGTACTTC
TRBJ1-5 NA TRBV19 few CASSIDRVGLQPQHF TGTGCCAGTAGTATAGATCGAGTAGGTTTACAGCCCCAGCATTTT
TRBJ1-5 NA TRBV7-9 NA CASSLIDQPQHF TGTGCCAGCAGCTTAATTGATCAGCCCCAGCATTTT
TRBJ1-1 NA TRBV5-1 NA CASSPPSSHTEAFF TGCGCCAGCAGCCCCCCTTCGTCTCACACTGAAGCTTTCTTT
TRBJ2-5 TRBD1 TRBV6-4 NA CASTRTGGETQYF TGTGCCAGCACCCGGACAGGGGGGGAGACCCAGTACTTC
TRBJ2-5 NA TRBV5-8 NA CASSLSGRETQYF TGTGCCAGCAGCTTGTCCGGGAGAGAGACCCAGTACTTC
TRBJ1-1 NA TRBV5-1 NA CASSFEGVSTEAFF TGCGCCAGCAGCTTCGAGGGAGTAAGTACTGAAGCTTTCTTT
TRBJ1-2 NA TRBV28 NA CASSWATYYGYTF TGTGCCAGCAGTTGGGCGACGTATTATGGCTACACCTTC
TRBJ2-7 TRBD2 TRBV10-3 NA CAISDPTSGSGLEQYF TGTGCCATCAGTGACCCGACTAGCGGGAGCGGCCTCGAGCAGTACTTC
TRBJ2-1 NA TRBV2 NA CASSEGISNEQFF TGTGCCAGCAGTGAGGGGATTTCCAATGAGCAGTTCTTC
TRBJ2-7 NA TRBV11-1 NA CASSPTNTYEQYF TGTGCCAGCAGCCCGACAAATACCTACGAGCAGTACTTC
TRBJ2-7 TRBD1 TRBV30 NA CAWTDRAYEQYF TGTGCCTGGACTGACAGGGCCTACGAGCAGTACTTC
TRBJ2-7 NA TRBV28 NA CASSFVAIPYEQYF TGTGCCAGCAGTTTCGTGGCTATCCCCTACGAGCAGTACTTC
TRBJ2-7 NA TRBV6-6 NA CASSYSKGLFEQYF TGTGCCAGCAGTTACTCGAAGGGTCTTTTCGAGCAGTACTTC